This T cell receptor (beta chain) comes out of a study of shared clonotypes between healthy human individuals. A single count supports this clone. The data were produced by immunoSEQ multiplex PCR, yet TCRdb's version contains in-frame clones alone and is incomplete. The data contain around 1.1 million clones, 75% to 85% of them singletons. Trimming removed 6 bases from V and 3 bases from J; junction bases left unmatched: 13. Looked up from germline, CDR1 is MDHEN and CDR2 is SYDVKM. This CDR3 spans 17 amino acids. The chain employs TRBV28 and TRBJ2-1, with 8 bases fitting TRBD2. Specimen: memory CD4+ T cells from PBMCs. The subset was: CD45RA-negative fraction. This receptor was taken from a man between 18 and 35 years old in good health. Some clones in this sample may be carry-over from other donors' samples. The CDR3 region is CASSSLPTSEIYNEQFF. The CDR3 nucleotides read TGTGCCAGCAGCTCCCTACCGACTAGCGAAATCTACAATGAGCAGTTCTTC.